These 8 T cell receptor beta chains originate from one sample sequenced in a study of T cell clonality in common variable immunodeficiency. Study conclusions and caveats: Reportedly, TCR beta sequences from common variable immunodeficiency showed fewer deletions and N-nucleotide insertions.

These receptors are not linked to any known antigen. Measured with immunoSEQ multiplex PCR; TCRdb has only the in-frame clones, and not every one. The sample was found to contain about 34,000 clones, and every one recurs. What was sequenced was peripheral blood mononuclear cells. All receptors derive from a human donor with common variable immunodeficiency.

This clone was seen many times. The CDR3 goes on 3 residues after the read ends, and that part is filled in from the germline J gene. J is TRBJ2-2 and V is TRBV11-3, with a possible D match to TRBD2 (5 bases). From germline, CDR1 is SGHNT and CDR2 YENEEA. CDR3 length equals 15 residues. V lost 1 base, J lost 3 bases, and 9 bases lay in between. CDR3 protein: CASSLGPRDTGELFF. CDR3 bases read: TGTGCCAGCAGCTTAGGCCCGAGGGACACCGGGGAG. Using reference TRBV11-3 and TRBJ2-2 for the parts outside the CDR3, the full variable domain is EAGVVQSPRYKIIEKKQPVAFWCNPISGHNTLYWYLQNLGQGPELLIRYENEEAVDDSQLPKDRFSAERLKGVDSTLKIQPAELGDSAVYLCASSLGPRDTGELFFGEGSRLTVL.

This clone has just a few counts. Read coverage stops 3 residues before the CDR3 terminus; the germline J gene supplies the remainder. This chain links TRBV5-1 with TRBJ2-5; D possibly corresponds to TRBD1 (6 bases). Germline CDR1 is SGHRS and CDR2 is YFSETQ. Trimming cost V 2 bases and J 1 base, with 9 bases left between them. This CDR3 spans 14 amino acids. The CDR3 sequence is CASSFAGAQETQYF. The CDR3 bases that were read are TGCGCCAGCAGCTTTGCAGGGGCCCAAGAGACC.

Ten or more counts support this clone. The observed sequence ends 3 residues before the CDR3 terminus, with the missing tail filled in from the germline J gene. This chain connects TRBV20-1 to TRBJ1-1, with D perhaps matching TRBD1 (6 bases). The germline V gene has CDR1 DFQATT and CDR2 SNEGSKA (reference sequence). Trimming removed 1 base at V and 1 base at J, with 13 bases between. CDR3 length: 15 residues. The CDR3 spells CSARAPQGANTEAFF. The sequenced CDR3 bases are TGCAGTGCTAGAGCACCACAGGGTGCGAACACTGAA.

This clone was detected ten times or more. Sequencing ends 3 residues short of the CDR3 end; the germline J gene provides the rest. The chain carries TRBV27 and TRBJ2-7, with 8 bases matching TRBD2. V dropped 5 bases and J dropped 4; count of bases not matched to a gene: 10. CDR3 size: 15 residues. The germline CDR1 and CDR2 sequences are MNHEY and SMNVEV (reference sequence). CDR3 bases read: TGTGCCAGCAGTCTAACACCGGGACTAGTGTACGAG. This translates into CASSLTPGLVYE. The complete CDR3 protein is CASSLTPGLVYEQYF.

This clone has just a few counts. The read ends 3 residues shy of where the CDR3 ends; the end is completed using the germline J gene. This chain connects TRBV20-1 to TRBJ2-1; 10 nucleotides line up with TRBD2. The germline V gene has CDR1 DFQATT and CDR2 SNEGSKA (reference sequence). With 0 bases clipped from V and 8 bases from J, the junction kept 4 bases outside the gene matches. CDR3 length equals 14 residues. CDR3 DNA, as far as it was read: TGCAGTGCTAGAGATCTAGCGGGAGCCGATGAG. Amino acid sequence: CSARDLAGADE. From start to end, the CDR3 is CSARDLAGADEQFF.

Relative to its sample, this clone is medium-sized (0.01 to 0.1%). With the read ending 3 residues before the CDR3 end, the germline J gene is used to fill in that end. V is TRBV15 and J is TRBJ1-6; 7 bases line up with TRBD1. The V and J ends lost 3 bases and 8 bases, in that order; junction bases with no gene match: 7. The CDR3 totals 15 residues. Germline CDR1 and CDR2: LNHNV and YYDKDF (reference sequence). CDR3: CATSRRGTGDSPLHF. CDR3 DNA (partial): TGTGCCACCAGCAGGAGAGGAACAGGGGATTCACCC.

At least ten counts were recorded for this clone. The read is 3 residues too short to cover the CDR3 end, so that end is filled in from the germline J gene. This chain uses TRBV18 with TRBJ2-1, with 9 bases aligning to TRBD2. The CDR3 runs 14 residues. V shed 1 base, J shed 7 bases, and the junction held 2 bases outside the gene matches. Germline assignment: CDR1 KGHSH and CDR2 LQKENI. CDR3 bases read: TGTGCCAGCTCACCACTAGCGGGAGAGAATGAG. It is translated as CASSPLAGENE. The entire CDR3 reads CASSPLAGENEQFF.

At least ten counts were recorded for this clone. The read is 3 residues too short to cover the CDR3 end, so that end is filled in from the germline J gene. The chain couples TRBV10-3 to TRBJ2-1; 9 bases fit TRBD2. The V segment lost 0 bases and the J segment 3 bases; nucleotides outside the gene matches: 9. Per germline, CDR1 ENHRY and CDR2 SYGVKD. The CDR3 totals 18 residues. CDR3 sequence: CAISESMNSGSGYNEQFF. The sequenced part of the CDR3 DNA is TGTGCCATCAGTGAGTCTATGAATAGCGGGAGTGGCTACAATGAG.